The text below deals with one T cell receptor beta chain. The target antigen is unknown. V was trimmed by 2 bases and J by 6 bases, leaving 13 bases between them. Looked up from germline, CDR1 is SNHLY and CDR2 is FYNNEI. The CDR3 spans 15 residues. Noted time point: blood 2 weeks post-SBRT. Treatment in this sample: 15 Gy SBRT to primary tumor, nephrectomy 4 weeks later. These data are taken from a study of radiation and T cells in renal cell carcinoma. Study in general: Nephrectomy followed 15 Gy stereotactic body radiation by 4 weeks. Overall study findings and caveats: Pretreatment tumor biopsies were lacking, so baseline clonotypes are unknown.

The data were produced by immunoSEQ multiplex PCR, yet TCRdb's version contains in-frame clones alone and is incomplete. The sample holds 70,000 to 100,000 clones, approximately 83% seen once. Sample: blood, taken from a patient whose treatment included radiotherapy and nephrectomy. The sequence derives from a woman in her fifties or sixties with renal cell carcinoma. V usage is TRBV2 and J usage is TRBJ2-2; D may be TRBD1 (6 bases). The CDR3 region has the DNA TGTGCCAGCAGTGAACAGGGGCGAAGCTCCGGGGAGCTGTTTTTT. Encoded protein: CASSEQGRSSGELFF.